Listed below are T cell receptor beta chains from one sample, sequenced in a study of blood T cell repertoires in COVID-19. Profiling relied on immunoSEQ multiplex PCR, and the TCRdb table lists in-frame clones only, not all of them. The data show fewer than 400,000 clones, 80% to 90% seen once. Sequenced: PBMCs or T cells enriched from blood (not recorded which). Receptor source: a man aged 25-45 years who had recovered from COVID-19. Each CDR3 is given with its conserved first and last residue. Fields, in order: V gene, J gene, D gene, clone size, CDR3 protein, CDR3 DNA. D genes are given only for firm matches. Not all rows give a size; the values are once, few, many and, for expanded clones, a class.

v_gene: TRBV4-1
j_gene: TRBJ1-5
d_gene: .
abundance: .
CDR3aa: CASSQDGQKNQPQHF
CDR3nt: TGCGCCAGCAGCCAAGATGGACAGAAAAATCAGCCCCAGCATTTT

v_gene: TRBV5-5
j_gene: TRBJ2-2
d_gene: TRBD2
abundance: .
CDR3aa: CASLRGTARTGELFF
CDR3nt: TGTGCCAGCTTGCGGGGGACCGCCCGCACCGGGGAGCTGTTTTTT

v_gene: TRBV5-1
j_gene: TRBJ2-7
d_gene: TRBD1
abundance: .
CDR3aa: CASSLDGTGSYEQYF
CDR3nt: TGCGCCAGCAGCTTGGATGGGACAGGGTCCTACGAGCAGTACTTC

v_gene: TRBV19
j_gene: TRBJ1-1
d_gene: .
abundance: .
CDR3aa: CASSTDRFTEAFF
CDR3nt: TGTGCCAGTAGTACAGACAGGTTCACTGAAGCTTTCTTT

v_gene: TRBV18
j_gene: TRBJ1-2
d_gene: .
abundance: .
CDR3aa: CASSPPSSQGDGYTF
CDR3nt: TGTGCCAGCTCACCCCCATCTTCCCAGGGTGATGGCTACACCTTC

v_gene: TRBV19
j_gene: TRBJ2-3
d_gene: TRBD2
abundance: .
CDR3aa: CASSSRLAGWGTDTQYF
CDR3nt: TGTGCCAGTAGTTCCCGGCTAGCGGGATGGGGCACAGATACGCAGTATTTT

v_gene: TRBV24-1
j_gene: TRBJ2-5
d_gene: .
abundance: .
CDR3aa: CATSDPRGPGETQYF
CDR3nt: TGTGCCACCAGTGATCCCAGGGGCCCCGGGGAGACCCAGTACTTC

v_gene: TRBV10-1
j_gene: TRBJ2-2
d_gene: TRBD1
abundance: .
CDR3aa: CASSRTGAGTGELFF
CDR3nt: TGCGCCAGCAGTAGGACAGGGGCTGGCACCGGGGAGCTGTTTTTT

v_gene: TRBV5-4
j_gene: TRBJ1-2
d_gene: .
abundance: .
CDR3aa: CASSMDGNYGYTF
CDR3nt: TGTGCCAGCAGCATGGACGGTAACTATGGCTACACCTTC

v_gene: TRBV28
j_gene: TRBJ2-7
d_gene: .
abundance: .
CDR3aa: CASKIQGVHEQYF
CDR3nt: TGTGCCAGCAAAATACAGGGAGTCCACGAGCAGTACTTC

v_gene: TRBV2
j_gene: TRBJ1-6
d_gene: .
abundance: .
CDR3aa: CASSDSGRDYNSPLHF
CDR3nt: TGTGCCAGCAGTGATTCCGGACGGGACTATAATTCACCCCTCCACTTT

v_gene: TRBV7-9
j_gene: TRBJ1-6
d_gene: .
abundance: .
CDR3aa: CASSARGSYNSPLHF
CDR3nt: TGTGCCAGCAGCGCCCGCGGTTCCTATAATTCACCCCTCCACTTT

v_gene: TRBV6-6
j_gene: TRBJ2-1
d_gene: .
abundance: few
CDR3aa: CASSYLGQYNEQFF
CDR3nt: TGTGCCAGCAGTTACCTAGGACAGTACAATGAGCAGTTCTTC

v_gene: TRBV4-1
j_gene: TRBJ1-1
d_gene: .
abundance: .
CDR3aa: CASSQDRITEAFF
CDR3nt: TGCGCCAGCAGCCAAGACAGGATTACTGAAGCTTTCTTT

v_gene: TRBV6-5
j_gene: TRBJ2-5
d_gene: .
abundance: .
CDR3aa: CASSRSSLGLETQYF
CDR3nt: TGTGCCAGCAGCCGGTCCAGCCTGGGGCTAGAGACCCAGTACTTC

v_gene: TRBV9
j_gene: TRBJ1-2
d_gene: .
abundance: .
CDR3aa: CASSASMQNYGYTF
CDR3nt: TGTGCCAGCAGCGCTTCTATGCAAAACTATGGCTACACCTTC

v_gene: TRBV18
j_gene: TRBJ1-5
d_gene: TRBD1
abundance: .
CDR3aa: CASSPDRVGQPQHF
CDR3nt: TGTGCCAGCTCACCTGACAGGGTCGGCCAGCCCCAGCATTTT

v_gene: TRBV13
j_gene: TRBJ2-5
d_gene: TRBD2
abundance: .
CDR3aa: CASSLERGRGETQYF
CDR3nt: TGTGCCAGCAGCTTAGAGCGGGGGCGCGGGGAGACCCAGTACTTC

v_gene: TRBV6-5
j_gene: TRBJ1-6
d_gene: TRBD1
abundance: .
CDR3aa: CASSFRQGGLNSPLHF
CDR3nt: TGTGCCAGCAGTTTTCGACAGGGAGGTTTGAATTCACCCCTCCACTTT

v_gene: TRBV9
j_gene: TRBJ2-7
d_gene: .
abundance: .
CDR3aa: CASSVGPGDEQYF
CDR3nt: TGTGCCAGCAGCGTAGGTCCGGGAGACGAGCAGTACTTC

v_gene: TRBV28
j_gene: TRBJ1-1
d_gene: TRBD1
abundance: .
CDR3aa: CASSSTGAGTEAFF
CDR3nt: TGTGCCAGCAGTTCGACAGGGGCGGGGACTGAAGCTTTCTTT

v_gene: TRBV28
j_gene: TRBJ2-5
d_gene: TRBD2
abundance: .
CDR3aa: CASSSGTSGIQETQYF
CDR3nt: TGTGCCAGCAGTTCCGGGACTAGCGGAATCCAAGAGACCCAGTACTTC

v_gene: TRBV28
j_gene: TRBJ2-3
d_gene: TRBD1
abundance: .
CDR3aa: CASSTAGQGSDTQYF
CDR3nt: TGTGCCAGCAGCACCGCGGGACAGGGTTCAGATACGCAGTATTTT

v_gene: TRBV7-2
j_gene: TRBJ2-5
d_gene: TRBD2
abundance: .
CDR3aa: CASSLASGGPYTQETQYF
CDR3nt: TGTGCCAGCAGCTTAGCCAGCGGGGGGCCTTATACCCAAGAGACCCAGTACTTC

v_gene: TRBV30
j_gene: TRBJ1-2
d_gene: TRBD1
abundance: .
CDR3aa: CASAPYGTGDGYTF
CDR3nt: TGTGCCTCGGCGCCTTATGGGACAGGGGATGGCTACACCTTC

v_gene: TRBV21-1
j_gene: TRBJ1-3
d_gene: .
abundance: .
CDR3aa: CASSKYGGGIYGNTIYF
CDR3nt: TGTGCCAGCAGCAAATACGGCGGCGGAATATACGGAAACACCATATATTTT

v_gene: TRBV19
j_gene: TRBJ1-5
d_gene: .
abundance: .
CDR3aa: CASSPRDHQPQHF
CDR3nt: TGTGCCAGTAGTCCCCGGGATCACCAGCCCCAGCATTTT

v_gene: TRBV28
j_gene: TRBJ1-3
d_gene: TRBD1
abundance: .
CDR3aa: CASSIQGDSGNTIYF
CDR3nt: TGTGCCAGCAGTATCCAGGGGGACTCCGGAAACACCATATATTTT

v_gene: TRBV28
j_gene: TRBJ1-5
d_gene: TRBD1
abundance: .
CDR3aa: CASSLGQGSNQPQHF
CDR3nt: TGTGCCAGCAGCCTTGGACAGGGTAGCAATCAGCCCCAGCATTTT

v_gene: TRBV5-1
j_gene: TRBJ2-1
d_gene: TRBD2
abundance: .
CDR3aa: CASTPTSGGDEQFF
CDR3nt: TGCGCCAGCACCCCGACTAGCGGGGGGGATGAGCAGTTCTTC

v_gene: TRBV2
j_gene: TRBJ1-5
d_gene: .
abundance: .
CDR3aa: CASSEGSGNQPQHF
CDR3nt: TGTGCCAGCAGTGAAGGTTCAGGAAACCAGCCCCAGCATTTT